The sequence of this TCR beta chain was determined in a study of response to subunit inactivated influenza vaccine. Study-wide findings and caveats: After each seasonal influenza vaccination, few new T cells are recruited, the authors suggested.

Each CDR3 protein is one row after TCRdb ran MiXCR on the RT-PCR reads. This table holds approximately 730,000 distinct CDR3 sequences, 14% found once. Only a few counts were recorded for this clonotype. What it binds is unknown. Per germline, CDR1 KGHSH and CDR2 LQKENI. V lost 6 bases to trimming and J lost 3 bases; unmatched junction nucleotides: 10. The CDR3 extends over 16 amino acids. This receptor was taken from a man in his fifties who received an inactivated influenza vaccine. J is TRBJ1-5 and V is TRBV18, with 8 positions matching TRBD1. Sequencing was performed on PBMCs from blood, taken around two weeks before vaccination. This CDR3 reads CASSPGQGNFNQPQHF. The CDR3 DNA reads as TGTGCCAGCTCCCCCGGACAGGGAAACTTCAATCAGCCCCAGCATTTT.